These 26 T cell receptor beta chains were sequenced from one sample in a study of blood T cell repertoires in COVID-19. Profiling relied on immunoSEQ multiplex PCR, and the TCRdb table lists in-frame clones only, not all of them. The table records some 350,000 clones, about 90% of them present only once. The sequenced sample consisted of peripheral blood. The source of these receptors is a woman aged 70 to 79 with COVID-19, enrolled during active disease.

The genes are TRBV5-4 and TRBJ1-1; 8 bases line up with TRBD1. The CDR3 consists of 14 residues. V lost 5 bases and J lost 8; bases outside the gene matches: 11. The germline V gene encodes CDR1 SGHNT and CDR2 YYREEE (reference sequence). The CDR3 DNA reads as TGTGCCAGCAGGACCTTAGACAGGGGAACCGAAGCTTTCTTT. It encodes CASRTLDRGTEAFF.

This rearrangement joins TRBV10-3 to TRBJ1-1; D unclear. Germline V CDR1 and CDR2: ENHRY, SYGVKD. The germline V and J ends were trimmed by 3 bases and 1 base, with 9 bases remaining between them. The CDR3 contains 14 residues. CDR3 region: CAISERSGNTEAFF. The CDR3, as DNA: TGTGCCATCAGTGAACGATCCGGGAACACTGAAGCTTTCTTT.

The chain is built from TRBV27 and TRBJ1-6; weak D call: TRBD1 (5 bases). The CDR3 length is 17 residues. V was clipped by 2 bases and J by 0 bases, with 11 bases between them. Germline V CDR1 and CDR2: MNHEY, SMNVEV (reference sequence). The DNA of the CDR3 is TGTGCCAGCAGTTTAAAGGGACTGAGCTCCTATAATTCACCCCTCCACTTT. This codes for CASSLKGLSSYNSPLHF.

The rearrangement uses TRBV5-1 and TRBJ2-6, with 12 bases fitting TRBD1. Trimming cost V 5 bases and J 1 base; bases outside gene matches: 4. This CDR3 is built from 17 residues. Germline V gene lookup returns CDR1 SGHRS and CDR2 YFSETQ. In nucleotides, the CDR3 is TGCGCCAGCAGGGGACAGGGGGCTTTTTCTGGGGCCAACGTCCTGACTTTC. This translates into CASRGQGAFSGANVLTF.

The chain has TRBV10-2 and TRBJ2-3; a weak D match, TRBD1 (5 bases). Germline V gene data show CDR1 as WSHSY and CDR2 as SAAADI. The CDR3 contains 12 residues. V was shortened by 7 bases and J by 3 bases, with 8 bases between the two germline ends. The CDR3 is CASNSGTDTQYF. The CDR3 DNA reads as TGCGCCAGCAATTCAGGGACAGATACGCAGTATTTT.

Here the CDR3 reads CASSVASGGNNSPLHF. CDR3 coding DNA: TGTGCCAGCAGCGTAGCTAGCGGGGGTAATAATTCACCCCTCCACTTT. The chain couples TRBV9 to TRBJ1-6; TRBD1 is a possible D gene (5 bases). Between the trimmed V and J ends, which lost 0 bases and 5 bases, there was a span of 12 bases. The germline gives CDR1 SGDLS, CDR2 YYNGEE. The CDR3 is 16 residues long.

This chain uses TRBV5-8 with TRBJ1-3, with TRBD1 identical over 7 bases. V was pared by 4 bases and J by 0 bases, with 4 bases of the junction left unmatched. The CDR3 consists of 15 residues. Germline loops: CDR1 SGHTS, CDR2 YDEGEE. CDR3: CASSATGISGNTIYF. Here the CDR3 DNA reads TGTGCCAGCAGCGCGACAGGGATCTCTGGAAACACCATATATTTT.

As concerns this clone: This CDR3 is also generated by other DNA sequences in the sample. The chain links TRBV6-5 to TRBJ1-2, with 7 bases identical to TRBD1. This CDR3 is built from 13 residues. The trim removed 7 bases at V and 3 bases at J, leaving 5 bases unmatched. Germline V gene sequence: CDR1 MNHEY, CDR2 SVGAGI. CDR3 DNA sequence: TGTGCCAGCACCCGGACAGGATACTATGGCTACACCTTC. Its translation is CASTRTGYYGYTF.

The DNA for the CDR3 is TGTGCCACTGCGGGAGGGCAGGAAGAGACCCAGTACTTC. Translating gives CATAGGQEETQYF. The genes are TRBV28 and TRBJ2-5; 9 nucleotides align to TRBD2. CDR3 size: 13 residues. The junction had 6 bases not matched to a gene; V was cut back by 10 bases and J by 3 bases. CDR1 and CDR2 from the germline V gene are MDHEN and SYDVKM.

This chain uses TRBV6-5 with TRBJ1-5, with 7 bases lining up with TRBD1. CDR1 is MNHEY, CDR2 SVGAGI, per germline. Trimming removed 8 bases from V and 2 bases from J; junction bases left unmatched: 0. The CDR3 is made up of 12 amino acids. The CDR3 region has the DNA TGTGCCAGCGGGACAGGCAATCAGCCCCAGCATTTT. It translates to CASGTGNQPQHF.

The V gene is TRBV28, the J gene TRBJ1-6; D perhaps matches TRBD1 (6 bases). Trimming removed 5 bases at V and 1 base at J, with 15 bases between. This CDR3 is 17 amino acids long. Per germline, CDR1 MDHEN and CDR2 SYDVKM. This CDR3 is CASSAYRVGSYNSPLHF. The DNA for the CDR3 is TGTGCCAGCAGTGCCTACAGGGTAGGGTCCTATAATTCACCCCTCCACTTT.

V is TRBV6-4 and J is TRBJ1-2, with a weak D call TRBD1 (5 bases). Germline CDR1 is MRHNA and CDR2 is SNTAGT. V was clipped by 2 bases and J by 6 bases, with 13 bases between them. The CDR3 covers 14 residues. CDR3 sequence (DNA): TGTGCCAGCAGTGACGGGGGGGGTTTCAATGGCTACACCTTC. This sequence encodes CASSDGGGFNGYTF.

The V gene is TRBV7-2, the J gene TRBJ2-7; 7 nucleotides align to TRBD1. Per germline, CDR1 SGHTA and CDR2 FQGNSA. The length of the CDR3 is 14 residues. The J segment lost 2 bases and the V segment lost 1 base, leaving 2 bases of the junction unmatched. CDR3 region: CASSLGRGTYEQYF. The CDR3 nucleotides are TGTGCCAGCAGCTTAGGCAGGGGGACCTACGAGCAGTACTTC.

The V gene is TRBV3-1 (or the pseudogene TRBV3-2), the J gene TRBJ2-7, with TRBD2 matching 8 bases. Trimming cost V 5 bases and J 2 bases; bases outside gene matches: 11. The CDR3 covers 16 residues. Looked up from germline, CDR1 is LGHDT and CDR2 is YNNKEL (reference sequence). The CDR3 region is CASSYGGGGRPYEQYF. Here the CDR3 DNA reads TGTGCCAGCAGCTACGGGGGCGGGGGGCGCCCCTACGAGCAGTACTTC.

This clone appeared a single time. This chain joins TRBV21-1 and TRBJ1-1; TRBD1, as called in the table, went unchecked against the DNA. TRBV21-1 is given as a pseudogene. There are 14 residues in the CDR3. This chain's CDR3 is CASSQTGQNTEAFF. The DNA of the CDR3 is TGTGCCAGCAGCCAGACAGGGCAGAACACTGAAGCTTTCTTT.

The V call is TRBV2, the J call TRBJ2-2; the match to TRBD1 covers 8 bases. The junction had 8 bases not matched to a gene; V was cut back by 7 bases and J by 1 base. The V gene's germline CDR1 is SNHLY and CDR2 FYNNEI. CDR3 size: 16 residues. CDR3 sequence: CASNNGQGRNTGELFF. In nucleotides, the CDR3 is TGTGCCAGCAATAACGGACAGGGAAGGAACACCGGGGAGCTGTTTTTT.

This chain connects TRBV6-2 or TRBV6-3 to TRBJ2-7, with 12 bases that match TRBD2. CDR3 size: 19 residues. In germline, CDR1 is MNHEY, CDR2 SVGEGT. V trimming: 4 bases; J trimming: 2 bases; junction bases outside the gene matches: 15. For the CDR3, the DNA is TGTGCCAGCAGTTCCGCATTTACGCGAACTAGCGGGGGGACCTACGAGCAGTACTTC. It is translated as CASSSAFTRTSGGTYEQYF.

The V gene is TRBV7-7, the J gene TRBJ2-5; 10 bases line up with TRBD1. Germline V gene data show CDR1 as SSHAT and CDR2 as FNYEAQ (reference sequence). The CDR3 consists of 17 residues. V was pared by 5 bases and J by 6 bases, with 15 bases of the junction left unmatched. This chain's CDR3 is CASSPVRDRGSLKTQYF. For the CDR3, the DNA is TGTGCCAGCAGCCCTGTCCGGGACAGGGGAAGTTTGAAGACCCAGTACTTC.

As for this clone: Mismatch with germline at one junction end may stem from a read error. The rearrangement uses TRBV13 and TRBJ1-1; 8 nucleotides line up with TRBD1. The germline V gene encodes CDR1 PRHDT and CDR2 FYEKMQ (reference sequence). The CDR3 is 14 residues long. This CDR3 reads CASSQTGAGTETFF. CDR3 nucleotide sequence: TGTGCCAGCAGCCAGACAGGGGCGGGGACTGAAACTTTCTTT.

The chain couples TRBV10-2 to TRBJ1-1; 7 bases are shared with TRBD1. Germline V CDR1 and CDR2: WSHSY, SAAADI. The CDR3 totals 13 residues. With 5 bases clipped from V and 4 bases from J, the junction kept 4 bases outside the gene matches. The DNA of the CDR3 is TGCGCCAGCAGTTTGGGGACAGTCACTGAAGCTTTCTTT. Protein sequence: CASSLGTVTEAFF.

CDR3 DNA sequence: TGCGCCAGCAGCCAAGGAATTCCCCCACTAGCGGGGGGCCAAGAGACCCAGTACTTC. Translated: CASSQGIPPLAGGQETQYF. The J gene is TRBJ2-5, the V gene TRBV4-1; 12 nucleotides line up with TRBD2. CDR1 is MGHRA and CDR2 is YSYEKL in the germline V gene. The CDR3 extends over 19 amino acids. V was clipped by 1 base and J by 1 base; unmatched bases: 10.

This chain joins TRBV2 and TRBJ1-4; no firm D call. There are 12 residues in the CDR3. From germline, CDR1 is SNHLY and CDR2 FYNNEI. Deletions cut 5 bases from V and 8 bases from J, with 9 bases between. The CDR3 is CASSYSGEKLFF. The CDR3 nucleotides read TGTGCCAGCAGTTATTCCGGGGAAAAACTGTTTTTT.

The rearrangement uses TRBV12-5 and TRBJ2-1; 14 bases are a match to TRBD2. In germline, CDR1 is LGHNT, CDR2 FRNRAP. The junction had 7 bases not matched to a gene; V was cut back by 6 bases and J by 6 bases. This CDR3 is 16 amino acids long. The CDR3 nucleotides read TGTGCTAGTGGAGGACCCGGGACTAGCGGGGGCAATGAGCAGTTCTTC. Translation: CASGGPGTSGGNEQFF.

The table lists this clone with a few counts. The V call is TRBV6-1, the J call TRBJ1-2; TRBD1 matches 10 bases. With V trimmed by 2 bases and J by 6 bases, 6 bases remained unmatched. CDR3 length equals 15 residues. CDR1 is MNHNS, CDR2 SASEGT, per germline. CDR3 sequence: CASSERTGGTNGYTF. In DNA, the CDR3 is TGTGCCAGCAGTGAACGGACAGGGGGGACGAATGGCTACACCTTC.

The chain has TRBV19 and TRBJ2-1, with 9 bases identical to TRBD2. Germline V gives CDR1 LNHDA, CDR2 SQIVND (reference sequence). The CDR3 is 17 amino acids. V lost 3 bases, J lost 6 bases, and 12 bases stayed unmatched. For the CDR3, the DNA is TGTGCCAGTAGTATCTCTACGTGGGCGGGGGGGCCCAATGAGCAGTTCTTC. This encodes CASSISTWAGGPNEQFF.

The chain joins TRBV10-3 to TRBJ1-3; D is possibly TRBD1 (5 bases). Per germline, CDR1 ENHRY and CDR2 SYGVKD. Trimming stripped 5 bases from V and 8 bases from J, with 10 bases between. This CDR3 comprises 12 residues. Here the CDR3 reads CAISPGVDTIYF. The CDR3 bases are TGTGCCATCAGTCCGGGGGTTGACACCATATATTTT.